Sequencing of this T cell receptor (beta chain) was carried out in a study of blood T cell repertoires in COVID-19. Study-wide background: Samples of COVID-19 (acute and convalescent) were obtained from the United States, Italy and Spain. PBMCs, B-cell-depleted T cells, or T cells were the source of the cDNA or gDNA that made up the material.

Germline V gives CDR1 LGHDT, CDR2 YNNKEL (reference sequence). With V trimmed by 4 bases and J by 5 bases, 12 bases remained unmatched. There are 16 residues in the CDR3. Authors' data handling: Amplified reference gene primers provided the basis for estimating nucleated cell counts. TCRdb's copy holds only in-frame clones and misses some; the assay was immunoSEQ multiplex PCR. Clonal size and the V and J genes are those of that table, whereas D and trimming came from the DNA. This repertoire shows about 180,000 clones, roughly 83% found once; its top ten account for around 7%. What was sequenced was peripheral blood. The sequence came from a woman between 35 and 50 years old with COVID-19, enrolled during active disease. V is TRBV3-1 (or the pseudogene TRBV3-2) and J is TRBJ1-1; 8 bases map to TRBD1. The CDR3: CASSPGQGGVITEAFF. The CDR3 bases are TGTGCCAGCAGCCCCGGACAGGGTGGGGTAATAACTGAAGCTTTCTTT.